The clone carrying this T cell receptor beta chain was found a few times. Its antigen is undetermined. The sample originates from a study of T cell repertoires in cytomegalovirus infection. On the study more broadly: Public TCR beta signatures indicated both CMV infection and matching HLA type.

TCRdb re-derived calls from the reads in MiXCR, one entry per CDR3 protein. Of approximately 990,000 distinct CDR3 sequences listed, roughly 31% were seen once; the top ten hold over 10%. This CDR3 contains 16 residues. The germline CDR1 and CDR2 sequences are MDHEN and SYDVKM. After removal of 3 bases from V and 6 bases from J, the junction contained 10 bases not matched to a gene. The origin of this receptor is a human donor in good health (CMV status not recorded). Some clones in this sample may be carry-over from other donors' samples. The source was cultured CD8+ T cells from PBMCs, collected from culture after CMV antigen stimulation. V usage is TRBV28 and J usage is TRBJ2-3; 9 bases agree with TRBD1. CDR3 protein: CASSLIPGTGRDTQYF. The CDR3, as DNA: TGTGCCAGCAGTTTGATCCCCGGGACAGGGAGGGATACGCAGTATTTT.